This T cell receptor (beta chain) appears in the sequencing data of a study of T-cell memory formation after mild COVID-19. TCRdb reprocessed the 5' RACE reads with MiXCR, giving one entry per CDR3 protein. The table has tens of thousands of distinct CDR3 sequences, approximately 13% seen once; the top ten hold about 31%. The sequence was collected from an adult woman who had mild COVID-19 (a few samples of this study predate the infection). Cell type and time point are not known. Sequences were obtained from PBMCs or a T cell subset sorted from them (not recorded which).

The CDR3 loop reads CASSLAGFFYTF. CDR3 DNA: TGTGCCAGCAGCTTAGCAGGGTTTTTCTACACCTTC. The chain is built from TRBV7-8 and TRBJ1-2, with D unresolved. The CDR3 runs 12 residues. V gave up 0 bases and J gave up 10 bases, with 9 bases separating them. The germline V gene encodes CDR1 SGHVS and CDR2 FQNEAQ.